Presented here are 15 T cell receptor beta chains from one specimen sequenced in a study of regulatory T cells in long-lasting Graves disease. According to the study, TCR beta libraries were built with iRepertoire HTBI primers and CDR3-region Arm-PCR. TCRdb redid the calling of the multiplex PCR reads with MiXCR, one entry per CDR3 protein. The sample contains about 470,000 distinct CDR3 sequences, 15% of which appear only once. Time point defined: newly diagnosed GD, antithyroid drugs for less than 3 months. PBMCs provided the RNA from which the TCR library was made. The data were also submitted as part of a second study, on T cells in Graves' hyperthyroidism and ophthalmopathy.

The specimen was peripheral blood mononuclear cells (PBMCs), collected at new diagnosis, from a patient treated with antithyroid drugs. These receptors were collected from a woman in her twenties or thirties with Graves disease.

A word on this clonotype: This may come from a read error, since a much larger clone is one base off. CDR3 in amino acids: CAISSDGQITNYGYTF. CDR3 coding DNA: TGTGCCATCAGTTCGGACGGACAAATAACTAACTATGGCTACACCTTC. The V call is TRBV10-3, the J call TRBJ1-2; D is possibly TRBD1 (5 bases). Trimming left V 5 bases short and J 0 bases short, with 16 bases between. Germline V gene data show CDR1 as ENHRY and CDR2 as SYGVKD. CDR3 length: 16 residues.

This clonotype has a count of ten or more. The CDR3 nucleotides are TGTGCCTGGAGTGTACGGGGGCCGAACACTGAAGCTTTCTTT. Protein product: CAWSVRGPNTEAFF. The chain recombines TRBV30 with TRBJ1-1; D is perhaps TRBD1 (6 bases). CDR3 size: 14 residues. Between the trimmed V and J ends, which lost 0 bases and 1 base, there was a span of 9 bases. Germline CDR1 and CDR2: GTSNPN and SVGIG (reference sequence).

The V call is TRBV7-3, the J call TRBJ2-7; no reliable D call. The CDR3 is 16 amino acids. Trimming cost V 7 bases and J 0 bases, with 19 bases left between them. Germline V gene data show CDR1 as SGHTA and CDR2 as FQGTGA. The CDR3 here is CASIPPHSSYSYEQYF. The CDR3 region has the DNA TGTGCCAGCATCCCTCCGCACAGTAGTTACTCCTACGAGCAGTACTTC.

The chain links TRBV12-3 or TRBV12-4 to TRBJ2-1, with a possible D match to TRBD2 (5 bases). V shed 1 base and J shed 5 bases, with 18 bases lying between them. The CDR3 is made up of 17 amino acids. The CDR3 loop is CASSLGQASRDNNEQFF. CDR3 coding DNA: TGTGCCAGCAGTTTAGGGCAAGCGTCGAGGGATAACAATGAGCAGTTCTTC.

At least ten counts were recorded for this clonotype. The chain employs TRBV7-9 and TRBJ2-3, with TRBD1 matching over 7 bases. The CDR3 is made up of 13 amino acids. In germline, CDR1 is SEHNR, CDR2 FQNEAQ (reference sequence). Trimming at V came to 5 bases and at J to 6 bases, leaving 5 bases not matched to a gene. The CDR3 DNA sequence: TGTGCCAGCAGCCGACAGGGATCCGATACGCAGTATTTT. Residues: CASSRQGSDTQYF.

On this clonotype itself: The final CDR3 position lacks the conserved phenylalanine or tryptophan, pointing to a likely read error. The V and J genes are TRBV2 and TRBJ1-2; TRBD1 aligns across 9 bases. The CDR3 runs to 15 residues. V lost 6 bases, J lost 5 bases, and 10 bases stayed unmatched. Germline assignment: CDR1 SNHLY and CDR2 FYNNEI. The CDR3 spells CASSGTDRGRYGYTL. CDR3 coding DNA: TGTGCCAGCAGCGGTACGGACAGGGGTCGATATGGCTACACCCTC.

This clonotype was observed many times. This chain joins TRBV28 and TRBJ2-1; perhaps TRBD1 as D (5 bases). Germline CDR1 MDHEN, CDR2 SYDVKM. V dropped 6 bases and J dropped 7 bases, with 22 bases sitting between them. There are 16 residues in the CDR3. CDR3 DNA: TGTGCCAGCAGAGCTTCAAGGGGCCCGTTCGGGAATGAGCAGTTCTTC. This codes for CASRASRGPFGNEQFF.

The chain recombines TRBV4-1 with TRBJ1-3; perhaps TRBD1 as D (5 bases). Trimming shortened V by 1 base and J by 4 bases, and 11 bases separated the two germline ends. This CDR3 has 15 residues. Per germline, CDR1 MGHRA and CDR2 YSYEKL. CDR3 DNA: TGCGCCAGCAGCCAAGGCCGGGGACCCGGAAACACCATATATTTT. Protein product: CASSQGRGPGNTIYF.

The sample holds many counts of this clonotype. CDR3 protein: CASSQDVTEWAYNRAYNEQFF. The CDR3 nucleotides are TGTGCCAGCAGCCAAGATGTAACGGAATGGGCTTACAACCGGGCTTACAATGAGCAGTTCTTC. The rearrangement joins TRBV3-1 to TRBJ2-1; D unclear. The V end lost 0 bases, the J end lost 4 bases, and 28 bases lay between the germline ends. Germline assignment: CDR1 LGHDT and CDR2 YNNKEL (reference sequence). This CDR3 comprises 21 residues.

Many counts were recorded for this clonotype. CDR3 in DNA: TGTGCCAGCAGCCAGAAGCGGGAGTCATCCTACGAGCAGTACTTC. Amino acid sequence: CASSQKRESSYEQYF. V and J are TRBV7-3 and TRBJ2-7; 8 bases line up with TRBD2. The CDR3 extends over 15 amino acids. V dropped 5 bases and J dropped 1; count of bases not matched to a gene: 7. The germline CDR1 and CDR2 sequences are SGHTA and FQGTGA.

This clonotype was found a few times. The rearrangement links TRBV5-4 to TRBJ1-1; D might be TRBD1 (5 bases). Germline V gene sequence: CDR1 SGHNT, CDR2 YYREEE (reference sequence). The germline V and J ends were trimmed by 4 bases and 10 bases, with 17 bases remaining between them. The CDR3 is 13 residues long. The CDR3 sequence is CASSNIGRELAFF. Written as DNA, the CDR3 is TGTGCCAGCAGCAACATCGGCAGGGAGCTAGCTTTCTTT.

The chain recombines TRBV5-4 with TRBJ2-2; 12 bases are a match to TRBD2. Germline assignment: CDR1 SGHNT and CDR2 YYREEE (reference sequence). Trimming took 5 bases from V and 1 from J; bases not matched to a gene: 3. The CDR3 is made up of 16 amino acids. In nucleotides, the CDR3 is TGTGCCAGCAGGCCGGGACTAGCGGGGAACACCGGGGAGCTGTTTTTT. It is translated as CASRPGLAGNTGELFF.

This clonotype was counted at least ten times. The genes are TRBV5-4 and TRBJ2-7; no reliable D call. The CDR3 loop spans 16 amino acids. Trimming removed 4 bases at V and 3 bases at J, with 20 bases between. CDR1 and CDR2 (germline): SGHNT, YYREEE (reference sequence). The CDR3, as DNA: TGTGCCAGCAGCAGCCGGAAGGGTCTGAATATCTACGAGCAGTACTTC. Encoded protein: CASSSRKGLNIYEQYF.

This clonotype has a count of ten or more. The chain links TRBV7-8 to TRBJ2-3; TRBD2 might be the D (6 bases). This CDR3 has 17 residues. CDR1 SGHVS and CDR2 FQNEAQ come from the germline V gene. Deletions cut 0 bases from V and 3 bases from J, with 16 bases between. DNA for the CDR3: TGTGCCAGCAGCTTAGCTCGGGCTGGAGGGAGTACAGATACGCAGTATTTT. Translating gives CASSLARAGGSTDTQYF. The complete variable domain, with remaining parts taken from reference TRBV7-8 and TRBJ2-3, reads GAGVSQSPRYKVAKRGQDVALRCDPISGHVSLFWYQQALGQGPEFLTYFQNEAQLDKSGLPSDRFFAERPEGSVSTLKIQRTQQEDSAVYLCASSLARAGGSTDTQYFGPGTRLTVL.

In regard to this clonotype: Given a much more abundant clone one base away, this may be a read error. V gene TRBV12-3 or TRBV12-4 combines with J gene TRBJ2-7; D may correspond to TRBD1 or TRBD2 (5 bases each). The CDR3 consists of 15 residues. Between the trimmed V and J ends, which lost 3 bases and 7 bases, there was a span of 19 bases. The CDR3 bases are TGTGCCAGCAGTTTTGGGTCGGGGCCTTACAATGAGCAGTACTTC. Amino acid sequence: CASSFGSGPYNEQYF.